These 18 T cell receptor beta chains originate from one sample sequenced in a study of T cells after yellow fever vaccination. TCRdb reprocessed the 5' RACE reads via MiXCR and lists one record per CDR3 protein. The repertoire consists of some 320,000 distinct CDR3 sequences, with about 10% occurring once and the leading ten covering less than 3.5%. Specimen: CD4+ T cells sorted from PBMCs, collected 45 days after the yellow fever booster vaccination. The receptors were sampled from a man between 18 and 29 years old who received the YFV17D yellow fever vaccine.

This clonotype was counted a few times. V is TRBV5-1 and J is TRBJ1-2; possible D gene TRBD1, 5 bases. In germline, CDR1 is SGHRS, CDR2 YFSETQ. With 3 bases removed from V and 6 bases from J, the gap between germline ends came to 15 bases. The CDR3 sequence is 14 residues long. CDR3 nucleotides: TGCGCCAGCAGCTCAATAGCAGGGAGTGATGGCTACACCTTC. Translation gives CASSSIAGSDGYTF. The full variable domain, its missing parts supplied by reference TRBV5-1 and TRBJ1-2, is KAGVTQTPRYLIKTRGQQVTLSCSPISGHRSVSWYQQTPGQGLQFLFEYFSETQRNKGNFPGRFSGRQFSNSRSEMNVSTLELGDSALYLCASSSIAGSDGYTFGSGTRLTVV.

The chain employs TRBV20-1 and TRBJ2-7, with 7 nucleotides matching TRBD2. Losses at the gene ends were 5 bases for V and 0 bases for J; bases not matched to a gene: 7. The CDR3 length is 14 residues. Germline values: CDR1 DFQATT, CDR2 SNEGSKA (reference sequence). CDR3 DNA sequence: TGCAGTGCTGGGAGCGGGGCCAGCTCCTACGAGCAGTACGTC. It specifies CSAGSGASSYEQYV.

The sample holds a few counts of this clonotype. The chain is built from TRBV7-9 and TRBJ2-7; D remains ambiguous. Trimming removed 6 bases at V and 3 bases at J, with 6 bases between. The germline gives CDR1 SEHNR, CDR2 FQNEAQ (reference sequence). The CDR3 is made up of 11 amino acids. The CDR3 region has the DNA TGTGCCAGCAGAAGTGACTACGAGCAGTACGTC. The encoded protein is CASRSDYEQYV.

The chain recombines TRBV2 with TRBJ2-7; D is possibly TRBD1 (5 bases). In germline, CDR1 is SNHLY, CDR2 FYNNEI. Trimming took 1 base from V and 6 from J, leaving 10 bases between them. The CDR3 contains 13 residues. The CDR3 DNA follows: TGTGCCAGCAGTGAAGAAGGGGCCATCGAGCAGTACGTC. As protein: CASSEEGAIEQYV.

In its sample, this clonotype was seen many times. The chain links TRBV11-2 to TRBJ1-2; 8 nucleotides line up with TRBD1. The CDR3 consists of 17 residues. The V segment lost 5 bases and the J segment 4 bases; nucleotides outside the gene matches: 15. Germline lookup yields CDR1 SGHAT and CDR2 FQNNGV. This chain's CDR3 is CASSRQGGQGAGYGYTF. Written as DNA, the CDR3 is TGTGCCAGCAGCCGCCAGGGGGGTCAGGGGGCTGGCTATGGCTACACCTTC.

This clonotype showed up just a few times. The V gene is TRBV7-9, the J gene TRBJ1-2, with 9 bases identical to TRBD1. The V segment lost 4 bases and the J segment 4 bases; nucleotides outside the gene matches: 10. Germline V gene sequence: CDR1 SEHNR, CDR2 FQNEAQ (reference sequence). The CDR3 has 16 residues. As DNA, the CDR3 is TGTGCCAGCAGCTCCATGGGGACAGGGAATCTCTATGGCTACACCTTC. Protein: CASSSMGTGNLYGYTF.

The chain couples TRBV29-1 to TRBJ1-1, with 8 bases matching TRBD1. This CDR3 spans 14 amino acids. J gave up 4 bases and V 7 bases, and 11 bases lay outside the gene matches. Germline CDR1 reads SQVTM; CDR2 reads ANQGSEA. For the CDR3, the DNA is TGCAGCGCACACCTTGGACAGGGTCCCACTGAAGCTTTCTTT. Encoded protein: CSAHLGQGPTEAFF.

This clonotype was detected a few times. This sequence joins TRBV20-1 and TRBJ1-2; 7 positions match TRBD1. With V trimmed by 6 bases and J by 3 bases, 7 bases remained unmatched. Looked up from germline, CDR1 is DFQATT and CDR2 is SNEGSKA (reference sequence). The CDR3 runs 13 residues. The CDR3: CSASQGVDYGYTF. CDR3 in DNA: TGCAGTGCCAGCCAGGGGGTAGACTATGGCTACACCTTC.

This clonotype was seen only a few times. V usage is TRBV27 and J usage is TRBJ2-4; TRBD2 matches at 7 bases. This CDR3 contains 14 residues. Trimming at V came to 5 bases and at J to 9 bases, leaving 10 bases not matched to a gene. Germline CDR1 reads MNHEY; CDR2 reads SMNVEV (reference sequence). The CDR3 bases are TGTGCCAGCAGTGAAGGCGGTGGGGGGGTCATTCAGTACTTC. Translated: CASSEGGGGVIQYF.

The chain joins TRBV14 to TRBJ2-3; no definite D call. V lost 0 bases to trimming and J lost 4 bases, with 17 bases between them. The CDR3 is 17 amino acids. Germline-derived CDR1 and CDR2 are SGHDN and FVKESK. DNA of the CDR3: TGTGCCAGCAGCCAAGAAATTCTAATCTTTGTGCCAGATACGCAGTATTTT. Protein sequence: CASSQEILIFVPDTQYF.

The J gene is TRBJ1-2, the V gene TRBV5-1; 8 bases map to TRBD1. The CDR3 totals 16 residues. V gave up 4 bases and J gave up 6 bases; unmatched junction bases: 14. The V gene's germline CDR1 is SGHRS and CDR2 YFSETQ. CDR3 coding DNA: TGCGCCAGCAGCCCGGAACCGGGACAGGCCGGCCATGGCTACACCTTC. It encodes CASSPEPGQAGHGYTF.

This clonotype showed up just a few times. The chain joins TRBV18 to TRBJ1-1, with 8 bases identical to TRBD1. This CDR3 contains 15 residues. CDR1 and CDR2 from the germline V gene are KGHSH and LQKENI. V was clipped by 0 bases and J by 4 bases; unmatched bases: 4. The CDR3 DNA reads TGTGCCAGCTCACCACCGGGGACAGGTGCCACTGAAGCTTTCTTT. Its protein product is CASSPPGTGATEAFF.

CDR3: CASSGPTGQGTYEQYF. CDR3 nucleotides: TGCGCCAGCAGTGGCCCAACCGGACAGGGGACCTACGAGCAGTACTTC. This chain connects TRBV23-1 to TRBJ2-7, with 9 nucleotides matching TRBD1. Being an ORF, TRBV23-1 has a function that is uncertain. The CDR3 is made up of 16 amino acids. The ends lost 5 bases at V and 2 bases at J; junction bases unmatched: 10.

This clonotype turned up a few times. CDR3 amino acids: CSYSGGTTDTQYF. DNA for the CDR3: TGCAGCTACTCTGGGGGGACCACAGATACGCAGTATTTT. The chain couples TRBV29-1 to TRBJ2-3, with D tentatively TRBD2 (6 bases). V lost 8 bases and J 2 bases, leaving 14 bases between the germline ends. CDR1 is SQVTM and CDR2 is ANQGSEA in the germline V gene. This CDR3 spans 13 amino acids.

The chain employs TRBV2 and TRBJ1-5; D call uncertain. Trimming removed 8 bases from V and 7 bases from J, with 18 bases in between. The CDR3 contains 14 residues. The germline gives CDR1 SNHLY, CDR2 FYNNEI. The CDR3 loop is CASRGVTGGQPQHF. DNA for the CDR3: TGTGCCAGCCGAGGAGTGACGGGAGGACAGCCCCAGCATTTT.

J is TRBJ1-2 and V is TRBV6-1; D unresolved. Germline loops: CDR1 MNHNS, CDR2 SASEGT. The CDR3 totals 14 residues. V lost 4 bases to trimming and J lost 4 bases, with 13 bases between them. CDR3 DNA: TGTGCCAGCAGTGCCTCGACGGCCGTCTATGGCTACACCTTC. Its translation is CASSASTAVYGYTF.

This clonotype was counted between two and nine times. V usage is TRBV18 and J usage is TRBJ2-7; D remains unclear. This CDR3 is 14 amino acids long. Germline V lookup: CDR1 KGHSH, CDR2 LQKENI. Deletions cut 0 bases from V and 2 bases from J, with 8 bases between. As DNA, the CDR3 is TGTGCCAGCTCACCACCCGACGAAGCCTACGAGCAGTACTTC. This translates into CASSPPDEAYEQYF.

The V and J genes are TRBV10-3 and TRBJ1-1, with TRBD1 as a possible D gene (5 bases). Germline V gene sequence: CDR1 ENHRY, CDR2 SYGVKD. V was trimmed by 8 bases and J by 4 bases, leaving 11 bases between them. The CDR3 consists of 12 residues. The CDR3 DNA reads as TGTGCCATCGGTCAGGGTGGCACTGAAGCTTTCTTT. It yields the protein CAIGQGGTEAFF.